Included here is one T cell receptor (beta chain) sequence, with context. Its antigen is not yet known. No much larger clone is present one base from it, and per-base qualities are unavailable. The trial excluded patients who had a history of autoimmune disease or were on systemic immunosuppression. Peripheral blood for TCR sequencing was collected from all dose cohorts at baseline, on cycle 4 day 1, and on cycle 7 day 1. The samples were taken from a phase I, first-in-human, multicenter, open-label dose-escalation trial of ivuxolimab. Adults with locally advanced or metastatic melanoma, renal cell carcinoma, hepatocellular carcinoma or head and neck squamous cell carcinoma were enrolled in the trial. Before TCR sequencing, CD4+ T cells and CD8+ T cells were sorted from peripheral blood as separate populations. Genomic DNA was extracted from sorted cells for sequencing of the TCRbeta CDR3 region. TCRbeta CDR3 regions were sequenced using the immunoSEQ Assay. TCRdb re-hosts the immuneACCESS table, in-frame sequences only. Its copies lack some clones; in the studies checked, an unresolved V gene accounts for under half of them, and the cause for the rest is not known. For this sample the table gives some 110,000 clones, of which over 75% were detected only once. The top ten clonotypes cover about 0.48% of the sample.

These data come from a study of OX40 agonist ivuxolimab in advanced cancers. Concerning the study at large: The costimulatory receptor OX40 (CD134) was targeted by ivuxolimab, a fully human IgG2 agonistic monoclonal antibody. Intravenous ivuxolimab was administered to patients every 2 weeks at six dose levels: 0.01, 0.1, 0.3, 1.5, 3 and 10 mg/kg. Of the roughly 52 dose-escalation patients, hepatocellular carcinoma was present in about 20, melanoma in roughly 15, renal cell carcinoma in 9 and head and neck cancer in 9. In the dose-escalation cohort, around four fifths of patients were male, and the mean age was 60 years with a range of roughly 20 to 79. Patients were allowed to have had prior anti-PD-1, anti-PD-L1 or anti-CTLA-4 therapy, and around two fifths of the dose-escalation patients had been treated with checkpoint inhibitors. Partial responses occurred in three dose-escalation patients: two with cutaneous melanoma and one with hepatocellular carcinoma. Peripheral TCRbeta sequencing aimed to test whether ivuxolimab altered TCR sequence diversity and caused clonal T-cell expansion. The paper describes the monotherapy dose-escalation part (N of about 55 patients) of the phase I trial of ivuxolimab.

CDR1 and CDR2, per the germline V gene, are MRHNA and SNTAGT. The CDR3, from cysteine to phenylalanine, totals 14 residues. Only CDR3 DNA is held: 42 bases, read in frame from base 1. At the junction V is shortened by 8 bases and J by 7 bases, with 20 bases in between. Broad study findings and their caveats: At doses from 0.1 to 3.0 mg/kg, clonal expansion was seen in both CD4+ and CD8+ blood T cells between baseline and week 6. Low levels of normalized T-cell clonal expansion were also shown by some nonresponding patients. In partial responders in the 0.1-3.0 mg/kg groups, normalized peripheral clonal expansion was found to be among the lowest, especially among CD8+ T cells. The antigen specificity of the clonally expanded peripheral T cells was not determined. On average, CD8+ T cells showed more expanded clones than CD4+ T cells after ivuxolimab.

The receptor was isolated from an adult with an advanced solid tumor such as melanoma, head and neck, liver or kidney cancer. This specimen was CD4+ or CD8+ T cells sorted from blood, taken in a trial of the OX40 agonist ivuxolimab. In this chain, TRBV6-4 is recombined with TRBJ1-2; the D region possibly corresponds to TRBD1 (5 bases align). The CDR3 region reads CASPQAGPGCGYTF. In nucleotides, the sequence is TGTGCCAGCCCCCAAGCGGGGCCGGGATGTGGCTACACCTTC.